This TCR beta chain was recorded in a study of OX40 agonist ivuxolimab in advanced cancers. The wider study: Partial responses were seen in three patients, one with hepatocellular carcinoma and two with cutaneous melanoma. General study findings and limits: Expanded clones were, on average, more numerous among CD8+ T cells than CD4+. The study observed clonal expansion of CD4+ and CD8+ blood T cells by week 6 at 0.1 to 3.0 mg/kg.

Points on this clone: Antigen specificity is unknown.

Autoimmune disease history or systemic immunosuppression disqualified patients. Germline lookup yields CDR1 LGHNA and CDR2 YSLEER. V gave up 1 base and J gave up 3 bases; unmatched junction bases: 4. The CDR3 covers 15 residues. Data came from immunoSEQ multiplex PCR; TCRdb stores just in-frame clones and leaves some out. The sample includes 75,000 to 100,000 clones, under 90% of them seen just once. Sequencing was performed on CD4+ or CD8+ T cells sorted from blood, taken in a trial of the OX40 agonist ivuxolimab. This TCR was recovered from an adult with an advanced solid tumor such as melanoma, head and neck, liver or kidney cancer. The V call is TRBV4-3, the J call TRBJ2-7; 9 nucleotides align to TRBD2. Here the CDR3 reads CASSQVPAGGYEQYF. As DNA, the CDR3 is TGCGCCAGCAGCCAAGTGCCAGCGGGGGGCTACGAGCAGTACTTC.